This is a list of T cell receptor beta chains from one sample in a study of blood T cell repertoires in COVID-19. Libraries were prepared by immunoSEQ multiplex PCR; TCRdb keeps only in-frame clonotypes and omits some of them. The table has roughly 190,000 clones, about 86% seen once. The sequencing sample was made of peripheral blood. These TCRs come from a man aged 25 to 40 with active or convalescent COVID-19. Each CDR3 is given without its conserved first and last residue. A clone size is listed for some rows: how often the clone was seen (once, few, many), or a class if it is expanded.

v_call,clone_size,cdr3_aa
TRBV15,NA,ATSSRGENTEAF
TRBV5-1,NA,ASSKLQGLGDSPLH
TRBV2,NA,ASRRLANEQF
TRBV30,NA,AWSEQGLSNQPQH
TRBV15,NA,ATSRAAQGAGTNEKLF
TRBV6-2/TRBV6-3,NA,ASTPGRGDQETQY
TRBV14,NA,ASSQALRALH
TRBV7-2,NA,ASSQLPGSNTEAF
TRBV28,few,ASSADRVQETQY
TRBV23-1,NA,ASSRDRAAGYT
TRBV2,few,AIPGHREPNYGYT
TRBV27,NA,ASSPFPVTGGVGEQY
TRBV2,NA,ASSDGREIDTQY
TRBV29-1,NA,SVEGGTEIYGYT
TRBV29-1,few,SAADRAGGELF
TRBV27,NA,ASSYLAQGYPRYEQY
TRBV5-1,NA,ASSSTDRDNSPLH
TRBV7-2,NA,ASSPVGTGGSLHYGYT
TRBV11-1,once,ASSLNENQPQH
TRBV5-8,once,ASSLLMRGTEAF
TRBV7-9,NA,ASSSRTGDNSPLH
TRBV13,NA,ASSRELPPYEQY
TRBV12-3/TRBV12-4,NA,ASSQGSNQPQH
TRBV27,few,ASSPRQGNTEAF
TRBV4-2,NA,ASSHSDTQY
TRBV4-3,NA,ASSQDPTGANVLT
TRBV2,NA,ASIRLTSGSTDTQY
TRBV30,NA,AWSSKKTGLGEQF
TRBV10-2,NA,ASRLNRDNQPQH
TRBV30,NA,AWSGGRGFQETQY
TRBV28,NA,ASSFATRGQQQPQH
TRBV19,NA,ASSQGSNTEAF
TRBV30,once,AWMEPGTGNSPLH
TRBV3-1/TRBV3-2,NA,ASSPRQGNTDTQY
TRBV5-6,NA,ASSLAGRTTDTQY
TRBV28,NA,ASRTAALPLNTEAF
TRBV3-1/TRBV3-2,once,ASSQEWTTSTGGSYNEQF
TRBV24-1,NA,ATSGTGEGPSGNTIY
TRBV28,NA,ASRIINQGWNYGYT
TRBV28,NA,ASSRPGGTGELF
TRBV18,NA,ASSYMGTEQETQY
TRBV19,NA,ASSERTGLVQQPQH
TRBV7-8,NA,ASSPSGQGGVGYT
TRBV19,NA,ASSVTGQVGYGYT
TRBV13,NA,ASSFRGLNTEAF
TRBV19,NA,ASSSSPGDRARNTEAF
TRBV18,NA,ASSPNSGKGQGHGYT
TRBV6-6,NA,ASSYLHATEQY